The 19 T cell receptor beta chains below all came from one sample that was sequenced in a study of shared T cell receptors in the human thymus. TCRdb's copy holds only in-frame clones and misses some; the assay was immunoSEQ multiplex PCR. The sample includes hundreds of thousands of clones, more than 70% of them seen just once. These data were likewise used in another study, on human thymus T cells.

The specimen sequenced was thymocytes. These receptors all come from a boy under three years old with a congenital heart defect.

This chain links TRBV5-4 with TRBJ2-7, with 9 bases identical to TRBD1. Per the germline V gene, CDR1 is SGHNT and CDR2 is YYREEE (reference sequence). There are 16 residues in the CDR3. J was trimmed by 7 bases and V by 4 bases; bases with no gene match: 15. The CDR3: CASSVEPGQGLGEQYF. CDR3 DNA sequence: TGTGCCAGCAGCGTGGAGCCGGGACAGGGCCTTGGGGAGCAGTACTTC.

The rearrangement joins TRBV5-6 to TRBJ1-2; the D is unclear. This CDR3 comprises 12 residues. CDR1 and CDR2 from the germline V gene are SGHDT and YYEEEE. V shed 6 bases and J shed 6 bases, with 12 bases lying between them. The CDR3 DNA reads TGTGCCAGCACCCGGGGAGGAAATGGCTACACCTTC. The encoded protein is CASTRGGNGYTF.

This clone was seen once. This rearrangement joins TRBV5-1 to TRBJ2-7; possibly TRBD1 for D (5 bases). Trimming shortened V by 4 bases and J by 1 base, and 9 bases separated the two germline ends. Germline V lookup: CDR1 SGHRS, CDR2 YFSETQ. CDR3 length: 13 residues. The CDR3 sequence: CASSPRVSYEQYF. CDR3 sequence (DNA): TGCGCCAGCAGCCCCAGGGTATCCTACGAGCAGTACTTC.

CDR3 DNA: TGTGCCAGCAGCCAAGACGATCCCGGGACAAGGCCGGCCTATGGCTACACCTTC. It yields the protein CASSQDDPGTRPAYGYTF. The chain combines TRBV14 with TRBJ1-2, with D perhaps TRBD1 (6 bases). The length of the CDR3 is 18 residues. The germline V and J ends were trimmed by 0 bases and 4 bases, with 21 bases remaining between them. Germline loops: CDR1 SGHDN, CDR2 FVKESK.

The chain combines TRBV2 with TRBJ1-3; D unclear. V lost 3 bases and J lost 3, with 15 bases in between. The length of the CDR3 is 16 residues. Germline-derived CDR1 and CDR2 are SNHLY and FYNNEI. The CDR3 region has the DNA TGTGCCAGCAGTGACGGTCCGAGGGATGATGGAAACACCATATATTTT. This codes for CASSDGPRDDGNTIYF. The whole variable domain, remainder taken from reference TRBV2 and TRBJ1-3, is EPEVTQTPSHQVTQMGQEVILRCVPISNHLYFYWYRQILGQKVEFLVSFYNNEISEKSEIFDDQFSVERPDGSNFTLKIRSTKLEDSAMYFCASSDGPRDDGNTIYFGEGSWLTVV.

The chain couples TRBV6-5 to TRBJ1-4, with D unresolved. V was pared by 7 bases and J by 2 bases, with 8 bases between. The CDR3 spans 13 residues. Germline lookup yields CDR1 MNHEY and CDR2 SVGAGI. CDR3 amino acids: CASMRATNEKLFF. The CDR3 coding sequence is TGTGCCAGCATGCGGGCCACTAATGAAAAACTGTTTTTT.

The J gene is TRBJ2-7, the V gene TRBV15; D may be TRBD1 (6 bases). The CDR3 contains 13 residues. V lost 2 bases to trimming and J lost 4 bases, with 9 bases between them. The germline gives CDR1 LNHNV, CDR2 YYDKDF (reference sequence). The CDR3 is CATSRPTGYEQYF. Here the CDR3 DNA reads TGTGCCACCAGCAGACCCACAGGGTACGAGCAGTACTTC.

The chain uses TRBV4-3 and TRBJ2-1, with TRBD2 identical over 13 bases. This CDR3 comprises 20 residues. Germline trimming cut 2 bases from V and 4 bases from J; bases unmatched to any gene: 14. Per the germline V gene, CDR1 is LGHNA and CDR2 is YSLEER. This CDR3 is CASSQPGTSGEGRHYNEQFF. Here the CDR3 DNA reads TGCGCCAGCAGCCAACCCGGGACTAGCGGGGAAGGTCGGCATTACAATGAGCAGTTCTTC.

The rearrangement uses TRBV28 and TRBJ1-1, with 7 nucleotides matching TRBD1. J gave up 0 bases and V 6 bases, and 13 bases lay outside the gene matches. The CDR3 contains 17 residues. Looked up from germline, CDR1 is MDHEN and CDR2 is SYDVKM. The CDR3 DNA reads as TGTGCCAGCAGCCCAGCACAGGGGCGCAGGATGAACACTGAAGCTTTCTTT. Protein: CASSPAQGRRMNTEAFF.

Only one count was recorded for this clone. The V call is TRBV28, the J call TRBJ2-1; 10 nucleotides agree with TRBD2. The V gene end was trimmed by 6 bases and the J gene end by 3 bases; junction bases not matched to a gene: 11. Germline V gives CDR1 MDHEN, CDR2 SYDVKM. The CDR3 has 17 amino acids. Written as DNA, the CDR3 is TGTGCCAGCAGGCCAAGACAGCGGGGGGGTGGCTACAATGAGCAGTTCTTC. Residues: CASRPRQRGGGYNEQFF.

J is TRBJ2-3 and V is TRBV19, with D uncertain. V shed 6 bases and J shed 5 bases, with 9 bases lying between them. The CDR3 runs to 12 residues. Germline V lookup: CDR1 LNHDA, CDR2 SQIVND (reference sequence). CDR3 loop: CASSDTRDTQYF. CDR3 DNA: TGTGCCAGTAGCGACACACGAGATACGCAGTATTTT.

The J gene is TRBJ2-2, the V gene TRBV6-1, with D perhaps matching TRBD1 (6 bases). This CDR3 comprises 16 residues. Between the trimmed V and J ends, which lost 2 bases and 2 bases, there was a span of 12 bases. Germline assignment: CDR1 MNHNS and CDR2 SASEGT. The DNA for the CDR3 is TGTGCCAGCAGTGAAACAGGGCGGAACAACACCGGGGAGCTGTTTTTT. Its translation: CASSETGRNNTGELFF.

The V gene is TRBV5-6, the J gene TRBJ2-7, with TRBD1 identical over 8 bases. The trim removed 4 bases at V and 5 bases at J, leaving 8 bases unmatched. This CDR3 contains 14 residues. Germline V CDR1 and CDR2: SGHDT, YYEEEE. This CDR3 reads CASSLTGVIDEQYF. CDR3 in DNA: TGTGCCAGCAGCCTGACAGGGGTGATCGACGAGCAGTACTTC.

V and J are TRBV27 and TRBJ2-7; 8 bases fit TRBD1. The CDR3 consists of 16 residues. Germline lookup yields CDR1 MNHEY and CDR2 SMNVEV (reference sequence). The junction had 12 bases not matched to a gene; V was cut back by 5 bases and J by 3 bases. CDR3 sequence reads: CASSPPPGGFIYEQYF. The CDR3 DNA follows: TGTGCCAGCAGTCCCCCCCCAGGGGGCTTCATCTACGAGCAGTACTTC.

This chain joins TRBV30 and TRBJ1-4; 9 nucleotides line up with TRBD1. Germline CDR1 is GTSNPN and CDR2 is SVGIG (reference sequence). The CDR3 consists of 15 residues. After removal of 1 base from V and 6 bases from J, the junction contained 6 bases not matched to a gene. Here the CDR3 reads CAWSGIDRGDEKLFF. The DNA for the CDR3 is TGTGCCTGGAGTGGCATTGACAGGGGGGATGAAAAACTGTTTTTT. Looking up the rest from reference TRBV30 and TRBJ1-4 gives the full variable domain: SQTIHQWPATLVQPVGSPLSLECTVEGTSNPNLYWYRQAAGRGLQLLFYSVGIGQISSEVPQNLSASRPQDRQFILSSKKLLLSDSGFYLCAWSGIDRGDEKLFFGSGTQLSVL.

A remark on this clone: The junction does not match germline at one end; this may be a read error. V gene TRBV7-7 combines with J gene TRBJ2-5, with TRBD1 as a possible D gene (5 bases). Germline lookup yields CDR1 SSHAT and CDR2 FNYEAQ (reference sequence). CDR3 length equals 13 residues. CDR3 region: CASSRTLQETQYF. CDR3 coding DNA: TGTGCTAGCAGCAGGACACTCCAAGAGACCCAGTACTTC.

The table lists this clone with a count of one. V and J are TRBV11-2 and TRBJ2-5; no clear D. The V gene's germline CDR1 is SGHAT and CDR2 FQNNGV. Trimming cost V 3 bases and J 3 bases, with 20 bases left between them. The CDR3 covers 17 residues. The DNA of the CDR3 is TGTGCCAGCAGCTTTGGGCCATGCGCCCTTGAAGAAGAGACCCAGTACTTC. This translates into CASSFGPCALEEETQYF.

This chain joins TRBV2 and TRBJ2-3; D gene unclear. The germline CDR1 and CDR2 sequences are SNHLY and FYNNEI. The CDR3 sequence is 16 residues long. Trimming left V 2 bases short and J 1 base short, with 13 bases between. For the CDR3, the DNA is TGTGCCAGCAGTGAACTTCCCCTTCGAGGCACAGATACGCAGTATTTT. Amino acids: CASSELPLRGTDTQYF.

J is TRBJ2-6 and V is TRBV5-1; weak D call: TRBD1 (6 bases). The CDR3 is 17 amino acids. Germline V gene data show CDR1 as SGHRS and CDR2 as YFSETQ. V lost 4 bases to trimming and J lost 0 bases, with 14 bases between them. The CDR3 sequence: CASSRKGQYSGANVLTF. The CDR3 region has the DNA TGCGCCAGCAGCCGAAAAGGACAGTACTCTGGGGCCAACGTCCTGACTTTC.